This T cell receptor (beta chain) was observed in a study of identical twins. Study-level points and caveats: With monozygotic twins, out-of-frame TCR alpha sharing exceeded what models estimated.

V shed 4 bases, J shed 4 bases, and the junction held 8 bases outside the gene matches. CDR3 length equals 14 residues. CDR1 is SQVTM, CDR2 ANQGSEA, per germline. A universal primer site came from template switching; cDNA carried unique molecular identifiers. TCRdb analysed the 5' RACE reads with MiXCR anew, one entry per CDR3 protein. The sample includes roughly 690,000 distinct CDR3 sequences, about 20% of them seen just once. On this clonotype: The antigen is unknown.

These data are also associated with another study on T cells expressing NK-cell markers.

The rearrangement uses TRBV29-1 and TRBJ2-3; TRBD1 agrees at 7 bases. This receptor was obtained from a woman younger than 35 in good health. The source material was PBMCs. CDR3 amino acids: CSVVRQGVPDTQYF. CDR3 DNA sequence: TGCAGCGTTGTGAGGCAGGGGGTGCCAGATACGCAGTATTTT.